The 18 T cell receptor beta chains below all came from one sample that was sequenced in a study of T-cell reconstitution after alpha-beta-depleted transplantation in children. It was with unique molecular identifiers that the TCRbeta library was prepared. MiXCR was run by TCRdb on the PCR reads, yielding one entry per CDR3 protein. The sample includes roughly 200,000 distinct CDR3 sequences, approximately 7% of them seen just once. The specimen comprised PBMCs, sampled before TCRalphabeta/CD19-depleted stem cell transplant. The receptors shown here come from a boy aged 2 to 10 with acute lymphoblastic leukemia, due to receive a stem cell transplant.

This clonotype was seen at least ten times. The chain carries TRBV29-1 and TRBJ2-2; TRBD1 might be the D (5 bases). V gave up 4 bases and J gave up 4 bases, with 16 bases separating them. This CDR3 has 15 residues. The germline gives CDR1 SQVTM, CDR2 ANQGSEA. Written as DNA, the CDR3 is TGCAGCGTTGGGCCCCCCACAGGTGCCACCGGGGAGCTGTTTTTT. The encoded protein is CSVGPPTGATGELFF.

This clonotype was observed a handful of times. The chain joins TRBV7-2 to TRBJ2-1; D may be TRBD2 (6 bases). Germline V gene sequence: CDR1 SGHTA, CDR2 FQGNSA. The CDR3 runs to 16 residues. V lost 5 bases, J lost 0 bases, and 14 bases lay in between. Written as DNA, the CDR3 is TGTGCCAGCAGCCCGAGTAGCGGCAGCTCCTACAATGAGCAGTTCTTC. Encoded protein: CASSPSSGSSYNEQFF.

Concerning this clonotype: This may come from a read error, since a much larger clone is one base off. The chain joins TRBV3-1 to TRBJ2-7, with 7 nucleotides matching TRBD1. With 5 bases clipped from V and 2 bases from J, the junction kept 15 bases outside the gene matches. The CDR3 runs 17 residues. Germline V CDR1 and CDR2: LGHDT, YNNKEL (reference sequence). CDR3 DNA: TGTGCCAGCAGCAAAGGGACGGACAGGAAGAACCCCTACGAGCAGTACTTC. Translating gives CASSKGTDRKNPYEQYF.

V is TRBV29-1 and J is TRBJ2-3, with 9 nucleotides matching TRBD1. V dropped 4 bases and J dropped 6; count of bases not matched to a gene: 5. The CDR3 consists of 13 residues. Germline CDR1 and CDR2: SQVTM and ANQGSEA. In DNA form, the CDR3 reads TGCAGCGTTGGAGCGGACAGGGGTGATACGCAGTATTTT. Translated, it gives CSVGADRGDTQYF.

V and J are TRBV4-3 and TRBJ1-1, with a possible D match to TRBD1 (5 bases). The V gene lost 1 base and the J gene lost 0 bases, with 21 bases spanning the gap. Germline lookup yields CDR1 LGHNA and CDR2 YSLEER. The CDR3 consists of 19 residues. The CDR3 region has the DNA TGCGCCAGCAGCCAAGTGGACTGGAGGGGAGAGGGTATGAACACTGAAGCTTTCTTT. This sequence encodes CASSQVDWRGEGMNTEAFF.

This clonotype was counted between two and nine times. The chain has TRBV6-2 or TRBV6-3 and TRBJ2-7, with 8 bases identical to TRBD1. Looked up from germline, CDR1 is MNHEY and CDR2 is SVGEGT. This CDR3 has 17 amino acids. V lost 6 bases, J lost 0 bases, and 13 bases stayed unmatched. The CDR3 sequence: CASRNTHGTGDSYEQYF. The CDR3 DNA sequence: TGTGCCAGCAGGAACACCCACGGGACAGGCGACTCCTACGAGCAGTACTTC.

This chain connects TRBV27 to TRBJ2-2; TRBD2 agrees at 8 bases. Per the germline V gene, CDR1 is MNHEY and CDR2 is SMNVEV (reference sequence). The V segment lost 4 bases and the J segment 1 base; nucleotides outside the gene matches: 5. The CDR3 contains 16 residues. CDR3: CASSYLAGWNTGELFF. The CDR3 nucleotides are TGTGCCAGCAGTTACCTAGCGGGCTGGAACACCGGGGAGCTGTTTTTT.

The V and J genes are TRBV6-1 and TRBJ2-3; D might be TRBD2 (5 bases). Germline assignment: CDR1 MNHNS and CDR2 SASEGT. This CDR3 comprises 14 residues. V lost 7 bases and J lost 4, with 15 bases in between. The CDR3 is CASTAVPGADTQYF. DNA of the CDR3: TGTGCCAGCACCGCAGTCCCCGGGGCAGATACGCAGTATTTT.

The table lists this clonotype with many counts. This chain uses TRBV4-3 with TRBJ2-5; D not resolved. Germline CDR1 and CDR2: LGHNA and YSLEER. The CDR3 consists of 14 residues. Trimming cost V 0 bases and J 4 bases, with 9 bases left between them. The CDR3 loop reads CASSQEAFRETQYF. CDR3 bases: TGCGCCAGCAGCCAAGAGGCCTTCAGAGAGACCCAGTACTTC.

This clonotype was recorded at least ten times. The chain joins TRBV7-9 to TRBJ2-2; D is unresolved. Trimming left V 6 bases short and J 7 bases short, with 12 bases between. From germline, CDR1 is SEHNR and CDR2 FQNEAQ (reference sequence). The CDR3 length is 13 residues. The CDR3 region is CASSVQPGGELFF. DNA of the CDR3: TGTGCCAGCAGTGTACAGCCCGGCGGGGAGCTGTTTTTT.

The sample holds a few counts of this clonotype. The chain combines TRBV4-3 with TRBJ1-2; 10 positions agree with TRBD1. The CDR3 consists of 14 residues. V shed 4 bases, J shed 2 bases, and the junction held 1 base outside the gene matches. CDR1 is LGHNA and CDR2 is YSLEER in the germline V gene. The CDR3 DNA follows: TGCGCCAGCAGCCCGACAGGGGGCAACTATGGCTACACCTTC. It specifies CASSPTGGNYGYTF.

In its sample, this clonotype was seen many times. The V gene is TRBV12-3 or TRBV12-4, the J gene TRBJ1-3; D uncertain. Deletions cut 1 base from V and 0 bases from J, with 7 bases between. There are 15 residues in the CDR3. Here the CDR3 DNA reads TGTGCCAGCAGTTTAGGGCGGATCTCTGGAAACACCATATATTTT. Residues: CASSLGRISGNTIYF.

Of note for this clonotype: One end of the junction fails to match germline, which may point to a read error. The chain recombines TRBV12-3 or TRBV12-4 with TRBJ2-2; 9 nucleotides agree with TRBD1. The CDR3 has 18 residues. CDR3 DNA: TGTGCCAGCTGTTTATCGGGGACAGGGATTCAAAACACCGGGGAGCTGTTTTTT. This gives the protein CASCLSGTGIQNTGELFF.

In this sample, this clonotype turned up a few times. The chain has TRBV12-3 or TRBV12-4 and TRBJ2-1; perhaps TRBD2 as D (6 bases). V was cut by 6 bases and J by 5 bases, with 20 bases left in between. The CDR3 has 16 residues. The CDR3 coding sequence is TGTGCCAGCAGAACGGGAGAGCTATTGTACCACAATGAGCAGTTCTTC. Protein: CASRTGELLYHNEQFF.

About this clonotype: This likely comes from a read error, as the CDR3 has no conserved phenylalanine or tryptophan at its end. CDR3 amino acids: CASSSLGTLDQPQHY. CDR3 bases: TGTGCCAGCAGCTCCCTCGGGACCTTGGATCAGCCCCAGCATTAT. The chain combines TRBV7-9 with TRBJ1-5, with D maybe TRBD1 (5 bases). Between the trimmed V and J ends, which lost 4 bases and 5 bases, there was a span of 15 bases. In germline, CDR1 is SEHNR, CDR2 FQNEAQ (reference sequence). The CDR3 covers 15 residues.

This clonotype was seen ten or more times. The gene calls are TRBV28 and TRBJ2-7; D unclear. Germline V gene sequence: CDR1 MDHEN, CDR2 SYDVKM. This CDR3 region has 12 residues. V was trimmed by 2 bases and J by 6 bases, leaving 8 bases between them. This CDR3 reads CASSLPRLEQYF. CDR3 nucleotide sequence: TGTGCCAGCAGTTTACCCCGTCTCGAGCAGTACTTC.

This clonotype came up many times. The rearrangement joins TRBV5-6 to TRBJ2-7; no reliable D call. Trimming shortened V by 2 bases and J by 3 bases, and 9 bases separated the two germline ends. In germline, CDR1 is SGHDT, CDR2 YYEEEE. This CDR3 region has 13 residues. The CDR3 DNA reads TGTGCCAGCAGCTTAATCGGCAGCTACGAGCAGTACTTC. Amino acids: CASSLIGSYEQYF.

This clonotype was recorded many times. The chain carries TRBV7-6 and TRBJ2-7; D unclear. Trimming removed 5 bases at V and 6 bases at J, with 14 bases between. CDR1 is SGHVS, CDR2 FNYEAQ, per germline. The CDR3 extends over 13 amino acids. The CDR3 loop reads CASSPTVGVEQYF. CDR3 coding DNA: TGTGCCAGCAGCCCCACGGTTGGGGTCGAGCAGTACTTC.